This paragraph covers one TCR beta chain sequence. The source of the sample is a study of blood T cell repertoires in COVID-19. Study in general: T cells, B-cell-depleted T cells, or PBMCs supplied cDNA or gDNA.

From germline, CDR1 is SEHNR and CDR2 FQNEAQ (reference sequence). The length of the CDR3 is 12 residues. V gave up 1 base and J gave up 8 bases, with 8 bases separating them. Profiled with immunoSEQ multiplex PCR; TCRdb holds only in-frame clones, not every one. The data contain more than 300,000 clones, roughly 91% of them seen just once; the ten biggest clones take up 1.2%. Living in 20 to 30 US areas, the participants were between roughly 18 and 90 years of age. Recovery among Cohort 3 donors was established by two negative PCRs, clearance, or symptom resolution. This TCR came from a woman aged 18-30 years who had recovered from COVID-19. The chain combines TRBV7-9 with TRBJ1-2, with a weak D call TRBD1 (5 bases). Sample: PBMCs or T cells enriched from blood (not recorded which). The CDR3 DNA reads as TGTGCCAGCAGCTTAGGGGGCTGGGGCTACACCTTC. Protein: CASSLGGWGYTF.